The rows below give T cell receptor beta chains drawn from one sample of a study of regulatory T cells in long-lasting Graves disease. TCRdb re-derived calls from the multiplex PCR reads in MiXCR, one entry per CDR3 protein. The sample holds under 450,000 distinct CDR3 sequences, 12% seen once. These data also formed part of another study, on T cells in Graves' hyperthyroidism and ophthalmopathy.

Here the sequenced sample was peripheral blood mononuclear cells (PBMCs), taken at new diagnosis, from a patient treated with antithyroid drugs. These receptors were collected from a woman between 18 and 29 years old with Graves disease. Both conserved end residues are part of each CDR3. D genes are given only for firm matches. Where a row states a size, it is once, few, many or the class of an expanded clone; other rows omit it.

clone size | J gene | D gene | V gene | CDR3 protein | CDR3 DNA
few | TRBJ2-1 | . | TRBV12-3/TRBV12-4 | CASTLTGDLRNEQFF | TGTGCCAGCACCTTAACGGGGGATCTTCGCAATGAGCAGTTCTTC
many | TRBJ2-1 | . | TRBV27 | CASSPQLSSYNEQFF | TGTGCCAGCAGTCCCCAACTCAGCTCCTACAATGAGCAGTTCTTC
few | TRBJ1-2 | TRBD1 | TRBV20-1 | CSAFLDENRGNYGYTF | TGCAGTGCTTTTTTGGATGAGAACAGGGGGAACTATGGCTACACCTTC
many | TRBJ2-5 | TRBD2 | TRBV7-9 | CASSGPGLAYEETQYF | TGTGCCAGCAGCGGACCGGGACTAGCGTATGAAGAGACCCAGTACTTC
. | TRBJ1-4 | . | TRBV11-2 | CASSLAQSYLREKLFF | TGTGCCAGCAGCTTAGCGCAGTCCTACCTGCGGGAAAAACTGTTTTTT
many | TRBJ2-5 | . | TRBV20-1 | CSAHPVSVETQYF | TGCAGTGCCCACCCCGTTAGCGTAGAGACCCAGTACTTC
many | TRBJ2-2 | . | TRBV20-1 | CSARDLYTGELFF | TGCAGTGCTAGAGATCTATACACCGGGGAGCTGTTTTTT
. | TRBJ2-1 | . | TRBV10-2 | CASVGRSSYNEQFF | TGCGCCAGCGTGGGCCGGAGCTCCTACAATGAGCAGTTCTTC
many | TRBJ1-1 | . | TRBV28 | CASSSPPGVPFF | TGTGCCAGCAGTTCCCCCCCCGGGGTCCCTTTCTTT
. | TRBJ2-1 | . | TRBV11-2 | CASSSPRGGGGNEQFF | TGTGCCAGCAGCTCTCCGAGGGGGGGGGGGGGGAATGAGCAGTTCTTC
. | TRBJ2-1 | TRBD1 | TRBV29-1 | CSVEDEGQVGNEQFF | TGCAGCGTTGAAGATGAGGGACAGGTGGGCAATGAGCAGTTCTTC
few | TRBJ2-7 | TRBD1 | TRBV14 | CASRGTGPLTYEQYF | TGTGCCAGCCGGGGGACAGGGCCTTTAACCTACGAGCAGTACTTC
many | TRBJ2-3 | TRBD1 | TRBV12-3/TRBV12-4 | CASREPGQAADTQYF | TGTGCCAGCCGAGAACCGGGACAGGCGGCAGATACGCAGTATTTT
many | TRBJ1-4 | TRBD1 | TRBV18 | CASSPTGGEKLFF | TGTGCCAGCTCCCCCACAGGGGGTGAAAAACTGTTTTTT
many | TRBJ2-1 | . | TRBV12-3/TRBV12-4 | CASSLGGGLYYNEQFF | TGTGCCAGCAGTTTAGGGGGGGGCCTCTACTACAATGAGCAGTTCTTC
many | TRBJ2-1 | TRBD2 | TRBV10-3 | CAIAGGDLYNEQFF | TGTGCCATTGCGGGAGGGGACCTCTACAATGAGCAGTTCTTC
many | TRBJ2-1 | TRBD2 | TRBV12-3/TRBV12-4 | CASSLGTRVLYDEQFF | TGTGCCAGCAGCCTCGGGACTAGGGTTTTGTACGATGAGCAGTTCTTC
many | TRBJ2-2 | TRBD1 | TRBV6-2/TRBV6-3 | CASSGTGHGELFF | TGTGCCAGCAGCGGGACAGGGCACGGGGAGCTGTTTTTT
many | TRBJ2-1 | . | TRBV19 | CASSIPSGTYSYNEQFF | TGTGCCAGTAGTATACCCTCCGGGACTTACTCCTACAATGAGCAGTTCTTC
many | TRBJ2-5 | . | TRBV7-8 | CASSLGDVKTQYF | TGTGCCAGCAGCTTAGGGGACGTGAAGACCCAGTACTTC
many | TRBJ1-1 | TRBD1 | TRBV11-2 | CASSLSGGVNTEAFF | TGTGCCAGCAGCTTATCAGGGGGAGTGAACACTGAAGCTTTCTTT
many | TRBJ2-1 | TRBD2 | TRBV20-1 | CNASGLAGSFYNEQFF | TGCAATGCTAGCGGTTTGGCGGGAAGTTTCTACAATGAGCAGTTCTTC
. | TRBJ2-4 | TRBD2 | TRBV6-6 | CASSYSSGRVNKNIQYF | TGTGCCAGCAGTTACTCGAGCGGGAGGGTTAACAAAAACATTCAGTACTTC
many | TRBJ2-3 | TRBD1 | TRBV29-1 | CSVGQQGARDTQYF | TGCAGCGTGGGACAACAGGGGGCGCGTGATACGCAGTATTTT
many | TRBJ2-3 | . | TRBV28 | CASSSHGSNTQYF | TGTGCCAGCAGTTCACACGGGAGTAATACGCAGTATTTT
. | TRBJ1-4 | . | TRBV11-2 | CASSLSLRRPGANEKLFF | TGTGCCAGCAGCTTATCCCTTCGGCGACCGGGGGCTAATGAAAAACTGTTTTTT
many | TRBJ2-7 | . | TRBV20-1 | CSARDFSGRPYEQYF | TGCAGTGCTAGAGATTTTAGCGGAAGACCCTACGAGCAGTACTTC
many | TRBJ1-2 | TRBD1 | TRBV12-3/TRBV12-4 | CASSFPSSYRGRDYGYTF | TGTGCCAGCAGTTTTCCATCCTCCTACAGGGGGCGCGACTATGGCTACACCTTC